This TCR beta chain is from a study of shared clonotypes between healthy human individuals. Healthy HIV-negative adults with no recent acute infections or vaccinations were recruited as donors. As to this clone: The same CDR3 is also encoded by other DNA sequences in this sample.

This table comes from immunoSEQ multiplex PCR, and its TCRdb copy is limited to in-frame clones, with some not included. The sample comprises 2 million to 2.5 million clones, around 92% of which are singletons, and more than 0.35% rests with the top ten. Germline-derived CDR1 and CDR2 are SGHTA and FQGNSA. Trimming shortened V by 1 base and J by 2 bases, and 8 bases separated the two germline ends. The CDR3 is 14 residues long. Sequenced material: naive CD4+ T cells from PBMCs. Regarding subset: CD45RA+ positively selected. The chain couples TRBV7-2 to TRBJ1-2; D ambiguous. The clonotype comes from a young man in good health. Some clones in this sample may be carry-over from other donors' samples. Here the CDR3 reads CASSLGQDNYGYTF. CDR3 nucleotide sequence: TGTGCCAGCAGCTTAGGTCAGGACAACTATGGCTACACCTTC.